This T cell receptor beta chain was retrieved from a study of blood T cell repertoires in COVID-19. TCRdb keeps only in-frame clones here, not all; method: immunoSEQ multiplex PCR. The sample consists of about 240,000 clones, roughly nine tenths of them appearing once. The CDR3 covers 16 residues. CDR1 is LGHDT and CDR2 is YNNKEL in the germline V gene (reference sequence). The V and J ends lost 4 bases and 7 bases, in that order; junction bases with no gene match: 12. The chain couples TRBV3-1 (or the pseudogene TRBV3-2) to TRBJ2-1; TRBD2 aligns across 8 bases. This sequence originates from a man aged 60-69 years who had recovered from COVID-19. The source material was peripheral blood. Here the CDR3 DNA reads TGTGCCAGCAGCCCAATAGCGGGGAGACCACTAAATGAGCAGTTCTTC. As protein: CASSPIAGRPLNEQFF.